Listed below are T cell receptor beta chains from one sample, sequenced in a study of blood T cell repertoires in COVID-19. Libraries were prepared by immunoSEQ multiplex PCR; TCRdb keeps only in-frame clonotypes and omits some of them. The table lists about 62,000 clones, 76% of them singletons. Sequenced material: peripheral blood. The source of these receptors is a woman aged 45-65 years with active or convalescent COVID-19. The CDR3 runs from the conserved cysteine through the conserved F or W. Fields, in order: D gene, J gene, V gene, clone size, CDR3 DNA, CDR3 protein. D genes are given only for firm matches. Part of the rows lack a size; the others show once, few, many or a class for expanded clones.

>TRBD2|TRBJ2-2|TRBV14|NA
TGTGCCAGCAGCCAAGAAGCGGGAGGTACCGGGGAGCTGTTTTTT
CASSQEAGGTGELFF
>NA|TRBJ2-7|TRBV19|once
TGTGCCAGTAGTATGGTTGGGGGCAGTGGCTACGAGCAGTACTTC
CASSMVGGSGYEQYF
>NA|TRBJ2-5|TRBV6-2/TRBV6-3|NA
TGTGCCAGCAGTTACGATTTATCGGTTGGCCAAGAGACCCAGTACTTC
CASSYDLSVGQETQYF
>TRBD1|TRBJ2-7|TRBV30|NA
TGTGCCTGGACTGCCGGGACAGGGGGCTTCGAGCAGTACTTC
CAWTAGTGGFEQYF
>TRBD1|TRBJ2-3|TRBV11-3|few
TGTGCCAGCAGCCAGGGGGTAGGCACAGATACGCAGTATTTT
CASSQGVGTDTQYF
>NA|TRBJ2-7|TRBV9|few
TGTGCCAGCAGCGTAATGGACAGCGCGGCCTACGAGCAGTACTTC
CASSVMDSAAYEQYF
>TRBD1|TRBJ1-2|TRBV29-1|NA
TGCAGCGTTGAGGGGGGGACAGGGGATGGCTACACCTTC
CSVEGGTGDGYTF
>TRBD1|TRBJ2-3|TRBV4-3|NA
TGCGCCAGCAGCCAAGCCGCGACGGACAGGTTCACAGATACGCAGTATTTT
CASSQAATDRFTDTQYF
>NA|TRBJ2-6|TRBV27|NA
TGTGCCAGCAGTCCGCTAGGAGGGGCTGGGGCCAACGTCCTGACTTTC
CASSPLGGAGANVLTF
>NA|TRBJ2-7|TRBV11-2|NA
TGTGCCAGCAGCTTAGGGGGCGGTTCAGACTACGAGCAGTACTTC
CASSLGGGSDYEQYF
>NA|TRBJ1-2|TRBV18|NA
TGTGCCAGCTCACCAAGCCCAGGGAACTATGGCTACACCTTC
CASSPSPGNYGYTF
>TRBD2|TRBJ2-3|TRBV3-1/TRBV3-2|NA
TGTGCCAGCAGTCCCTCCGAGGGAGGGCCACATTACACGGATACGCAGTATTTT
CASSPSEGGPHYTDTQYF
>NA|TRBJ1-2|TRBV19|NA
TGTGCCAGTACCCCAAGAAACATTCATTATGGCTACACCTTC
CASTPRNIHYGYTF
>TRBD2|TRBJ2-7|TRBV9|NA
TGTGCCAGCAGCGTAGTTAGCGGGACGGGGGAGCAGTACTTC
CASSVVSGTGEQYF
>TRBD1|TRBJ2-2|TRBV19|NA
TGTGCCAGTAGTATTGCAGGGACAGGGGTTCCCGGGGAGCTGTTTTTT
CASSIAGTGVPGELFF
>NA|TRBJ1-2|TRBV6-2/TRBV6-3|NA
TGTGCCAGCAGCCCTGGACTTGGCGGGCTCTATGGCTACACCTTC
CASSPGLGGLYGYTF
>NA|TRBJ1-5|TRBV5-1|NA
TGCGCCAGCAGCTTGGGGGGGACTAATAATCAGCCCCAGCATTTT
CASSLGGTNNQPQHF
>NA|TRBJ1-3|TRBV19|NA
TGTGCCAGTAGTATAAAGTCCAGGGCCTCTGGAAACACCATATATTTT
CASSIKSRASGNTIYF
>TRBD1|TRBJ2-7|TRBV5-1|NA
TGCGCCAGCAGCTCACGGACAGGAATGGGCTACGAGCAGTACTTC
CASSSRTGMGYEQYF
>NA|TRBJ2-7|TRBV3-1/TRBV3-2|NA
TGTGCCAGCAGCCAAGGGCCGCAGGGTGCCTACGAGCAGTACTTC
CASSQGPQGAYEQYF
>NA|TRBJ2-1|TRBV24-1|NA
TGTGCCACCAGTGATACGGACATGAGCTCCTACAATGAGCAGTTCTTC
CATSDTDMSSYNEQFF
>TRBD1|TRBJ1-1|TRBV2|NA
TGTGCCAGCAGACGACGGACAGGGAATCAAGCTTTCTTT
CASRRRTGNQAFF
>TRBD1|TRBJ2-3|TRBV19|NA
TGTGCCAGTAGTGCGACAGGGGTACGCACAGATACGCAGTATTTT
CASSATGVRTDTQYF